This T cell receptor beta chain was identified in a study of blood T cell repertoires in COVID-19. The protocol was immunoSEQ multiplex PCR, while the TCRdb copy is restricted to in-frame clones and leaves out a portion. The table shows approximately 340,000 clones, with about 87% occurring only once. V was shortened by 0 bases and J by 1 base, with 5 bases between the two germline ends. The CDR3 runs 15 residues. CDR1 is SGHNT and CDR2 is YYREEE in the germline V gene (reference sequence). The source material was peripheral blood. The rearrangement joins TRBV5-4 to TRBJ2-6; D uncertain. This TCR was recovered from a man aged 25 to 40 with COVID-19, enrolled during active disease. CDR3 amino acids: CASSLASSGANVLTF. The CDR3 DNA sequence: TGTGCCAGCAGCTTGGCCTCGTCTGGGGCCAACGTCCTGACTTTC.